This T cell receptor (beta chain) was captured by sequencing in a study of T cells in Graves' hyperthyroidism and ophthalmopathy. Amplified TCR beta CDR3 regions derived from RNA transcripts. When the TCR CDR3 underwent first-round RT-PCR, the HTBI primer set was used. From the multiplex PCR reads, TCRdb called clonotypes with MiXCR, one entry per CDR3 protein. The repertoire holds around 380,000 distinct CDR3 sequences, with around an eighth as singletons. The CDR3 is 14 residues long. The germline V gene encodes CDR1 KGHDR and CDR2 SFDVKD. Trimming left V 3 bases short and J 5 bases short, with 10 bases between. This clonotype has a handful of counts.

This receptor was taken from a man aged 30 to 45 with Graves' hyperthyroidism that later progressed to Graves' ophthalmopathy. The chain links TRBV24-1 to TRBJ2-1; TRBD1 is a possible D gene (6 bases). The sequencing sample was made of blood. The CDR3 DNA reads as TGTGCCACCAGTGATCAGTACAGGGACAATGAGCAGTTCTTC. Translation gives CATSDQYRDNEQFF.